The present T cell receptor beta chain was sequenced within a study of T cell clonality in common variable immunodeficiency (dated by TCRdb to between 2015 and 2017). The CDR3 measures 13 amino acids from cysteine to phenylalanine. The DNA shown is the part of the CDR3 that was read: 30 bases, in frame from base 1. As encoded in the germline V gene, CDR1 is SNHLY while CDR2 is FYNNEI. V gives up 5 bases and J gives up 6 bases, and the segment between their germline ends measures 13 bases. Study-level results and caveats: Even though DNA input was equal, the average per sample came to 65,000 to 100,000 unique sequences for controls compared with around 32,000 for CVID samples. CVID TCRbeta sequences reportedly showed fewer deletions and N-nucleotide insertions and lacked highly modified clones with 13 or more V deletions. TCRbeta clonality was higher in CVID subjects than in healthy controls (t-test p = 0.018), and the increase was most characteristic of about a third of subjects. According to the authors, figuring out what caused the increased clonality in CVID would require sequencing the repertoires of T cell subpopulations. Healthy controls shared more TCRbeta clones with each other than CVID subjects shared among themselves (p < 0.0001). Correlations between repertoire features and clinical complications were limited by patient heterogeneity within the CVID cohort.

CVID samples and control samples contributed equivalent amounts of genomic DNA as sequencing input. For every sample, a 60 bp segment covering the rearranged TCRbeta CDR3 region was amplified and then sequenced. TCRbeta amplification used the immunoSEQ assay, a bias-corrected multiplex PCR with high-throughput sequencing. The original methods were these. Each unique nucleotide sequence was treated as a clone and annotated with V, D and J genes, copy number and frequency. Sequences were labeled productive if in frame, and non-productive if out of frame or containing stop codons. As previously described, clonality was computed from Shannon's entropy. The predicted amino acid sequences of productive clones were used to derive mean CDR3 Kyte-Doolittle hydropathy. Hierarchical clustering of scaled V gene usage was performed with the R hclust function using Manhattan distance and complete linkage. To assess clone sharing by CDR3 amino acid sequence, 12 repertoires per group were resampled over 100 rounds. The repertoires were searched for 55 to 75 published EBV-specific and some 250 published CMV-specific TCRbeta sequences. After a couple of CVID samples that produced fewer than 10,000 sequences were dropped from the analysis, around 40 CVID repertoires remained. Imported from immuneACCESS, the table was reduced by TCRdb to in-frame sequences with V and J called. These copies leave out some clones; in studies compared against another copy, an unresolved V gene accounts for under half, and the cause of the remainder is not known. The V and J calls and clone size were taken over from that table, and D and trimming were inferred from the DNA. Across this sample, roughly 33,000 clones were tabulated and none appeared just once. Over 5% of the sample belongs to the ten largest clones.

To note about this clone: Its antigen remains undetermined. The read comes to an end 3 residues before the CDR3 does, leaving the germline J gene to fill in the end.

Standard criteria were used to diagnose CVID, namely serum IgG, IgA and/or IgM reduced below the normal range together with specific antibody deficiency. A total of fewer than 50 subjects (approximately 15 female and 30 or so male; age range roughly 9 to 70 years, mean age roughly 40) were included in the CVID group. Most CVID patients and most healthy controls were of Caucasian heritage. Replacement immunoglobulin therapy had been administered to all CVID subjects for at least one year at the time of study participation. At the time of blood collection, no CVID subject was ill or was being treated with immunomodulatory or immunosuppressive medication. Heparinized peripheral whole blood samples of roughly 5 to 8 ml were obtained from each donor. Genomic DNA from adults with common variable immune deficiency (CVID) and from healthy adult controls was the source for sequencing TCRbeta CDR3 repertoires. Diluted blood was density-centrifuged over Hypaque 1077 or Ficoll-Paque to isolate peripheral blood mononuclear cells. Genomic DNA was extracted from unsorted mononuclear cells by Qiagen column purification or by a centrifugation-based method.

Sequenced material: peripheral blood mononuclear cells. The sequence was obtained from a human donor with common variable immunodeficiency. The chain joins TRBV2 to TRBJ1-2; TRBD1 could be the D gene, as 5 bases match. The CDR3 protein sequence reads: CASSLGEADGYTF. CDR3 DNA, as far as it was read: TGTGCCAGCAGTTTAGGGGAGGCGGATGGC.